This T cell receptor (beta chain) derives from a study of OX40 agonist ivuxolimab in advanced cancers. Assay: immunoSEQ multiplex PCR; the TCRdb copy retains only in-frame clones and omits some. This table holds 40,000 to 50,000 clones, 80% found once. V lost 2 bases and J 3 bases, leaving 10 bases between the germline ends. The CDR3 runs to 14 residues. Germline loops: CDR1 ENHRY, CDR2 SYGVKD. Specimen: CD4+ or CD8+ T cells sorted from blood, collected in a trial of the OX40 agonist ivuxolimab. The receptor's source is an adult with an advanced solid tumor such as melanoma, head and neck, liver or kidney cancer. This sequence joins TRBV10-3 and TRBJ1-2; D not certain. CDR3 amino acids: CAISERTQDYGYTF. CDR3 in DNA: TGTGCCATCAGTGAGAGAACCCAGGACTATGGCTACACCTTC.